Listed below are T cell receptor beta chains from one sample, sequenced in a study of T cell changes during pregnancy in multiple sclerosis. Using immunoSEQ multiplex PCR, the repertoire was profiled, and TCRdb retains in-frame clones only, with some absent. The table shows 85,000 to 100,000 clones, with 92% occurring only once. This specimen consisted of peripheral blood, obtained in the first trimester of pregnancy. The receptors here all came from a female donor with multiple sclerosis, enrolled in a pregnancy study. Each CDR3 is given with its conserved first and last residue. A D gene is named only where the DNA matches it firmly. Clone size appears in some rows only: once, few, many, or a class for an expanded clone.

J | D | V | size | DNA | CDR3
TRBJ1-1 | . | TRBV7-2 | . | TGTGCCAGCAGCTTAATCAGGTCAGCAGCTTTCTTT | CASSLIRSAAFF
TRBJ2-2 | . | TRBV29-1 | . | TGCAGCGTTACAGATCACACCGGGGAGCTGTTTTTT | CSVTDHTGELFF
TRBJ2-1 | . | TRBV6-6 | . | TGTGCCAGCAGTTACGGGCAGGATTACAATGAGCAGTTCTTC | CASSYGQDYNEQFF
TRBJ2-2 | . | TRBV7-9 | . | TGTGCCAGCAGCTTGACAGGAGACACCGGGGAGCTGTTTTTT | CASSLTGDTGELFF
TRBJ1-4 | TRBD1 | TRBV9 | many | TGTGCCAGCAGCGTAGAGGGACAGGGGTATGAAAAACTGTTTTTT | CASSVEGQGYEKLFF
TRBJ2-1 | TRBD2 | TRBV4-1 | . | TGCGCCAGCAGCCAAGATCCTGGACTAGCGGGAATGAATGAGCAGTTCTTC | CASSQDPGLAGMNEQFF
TRBJ1-2 | . | TRBV5-4 | . | TGTGCCAGCAGCTTGGGTCCAGGGCAGGGCTACACCTTC | CASSLGPGQGYTF
TRBJ1-5 | . | TRBV10-2 | . | TGCGCCAGCGGGCCCCAATATCAGCCCCAGCATTTT | CASGPQYQPQHF
TRBJ2-1 | . | TRBV9 | . | TGTGCCAGCAGCGTAGGAGGCTCGGATGAGCAGTTCTTC | CASSVGGSDEQFF
TRBJ2-3 | TRBD2 | TRBV11-1 | . | TGTGCCAGCAGATTGCTATCTAGCGGGAGGGCCGGCACAGATACGCAGTATTTT | CASRLLSSGRAGTDTQYF
TRBJ2-2 | TRBD2 | TRBV7-9 | . | TGTGCCAGCAGCTTTAGACTAGCTGCCGGGGAGCTGTTTTTT | CASSFRLAAGELFF
TRBJ2-2 | TRBD2 | TRBV7-8 | . | TGTGCCAGCAGCTTAAGGACTAGCGGGATGAACACCGGGGAGCTGTTTTTT | CASSLRTSGMNTGELFF
TRBJ1-4 | TRBD1 | TRBV6-5 | many | TGTGCCAGCAGTTCCGGGACAGGGTATGAAAAACTGTTTTTT | CASSSGTGYEKLFF
TRBJ2-3 | . | TRBV28 | . | TGTGCCAGCAGTACACAGGGAAGCACAGATACGCAGTATTTT | CASSTQGSTDTQYF
TRBJ1-2 | . | TRBV28 | . | TGTGCCAGCAGGGACAGTCCGACCTATGGCTACACCTTC | CASRDSPTYGYTF
TRBJ2-7 | . | TRBV28 | . | TGTGCCAGCACTGCGGGGCTCCCCAACGAGCAGTACTTC | CASTAGLPNEQYF
TRBJ2-7 | TRBD2 | TRBV6-6 | . | TGTGCCAGCTTGGGACTAGCGGGGGCCTCGTACGAGCAGTACTTC | CASLGLAGASYEQYF
TRBJ2-7 | . | TRBV7-2 | . | TGTGCCAGCAGCTCAGGCGCAGGGGACTACGAGCAGTACTTC | CASSSGAGDYEQYF
TRBJ2-3 | . | TRBV18 | . | TGTGCCAGCTCATCCGACAACACAGATACGCAGTATTTT | CASSSDNTDTQYF
TRBJ2-3 | . | TRBV30 | . | TGTGCCTGGAGTTCGGACAGAAGAGCCACAGATACGCAGTATTTT | CAWSSDRRATDTQYF
TRBJ1-5 | . | TRBV7-2 | . | TGTGCCAGCAGCTTCAATCTCCCTCAAGGGGGACAGCCCCAGCATTTT | CASSFNLPQGGQPQHF
TRBJ1-5 | . | TRBV11-2 | once | TGTGCCAGCAGCCATGAGAGCAATCAGCCCCAGCATTTT | CASSHESNQPQHF
TRBJ1-2 | TRBD1 | TRBV5-1 | . | TGCGCCAGCAGGTTCGGGACAGGGAAAGACTATGGCTACACCTTC | CASRFGTGKDYGYTF
TRBJ2-7 | . | TRBV13 | . | TGTGCCAGCAGCTTAGGTGGTGGACAGAACTCCTACGAGCAGTACTTC | CASSLGGGQNSYEQYF
TRBJ1-2 | . | TRBV27 | . | TGTGCCAGCAGTTCTCGCAGGGAAGGTGGCTACACCTTC | CASSSRREGGYTF
TRBJ2-3 | TRBD2 | TRBV6-5 | . | TGTGCCAGCAGTTACGGGGGGGGAGGCACAGATACGCAGTATTTT | CASSYGGGGTDTQYF
TRBJ1-1 | . | TRBV5-1 | . | TGCGCCAGCAGCTCTAATATTGCGGGACTCGGGAACACTGAAGCTTTCTTT | CASSSNIAGLGNTEAFF
TRBJ1-1 | TRBD1 | TRBV13 | . | TGTGCCAGCAGCCAGCCGGGACAGCTGAACACTGAAGCTTTCTTT | CASSQPGQLNTEAFF
TRBJ2-2 | . | TRBV7-2 | . | TGTGCCAGCAGCCGGGACTCCCCGGGAACCGGGGAGCTGTTTTTT | CASSRDSPGTGELFF
TRBJ1-1 | TRBD1 | TRBV28 | once | TGTGCCATCGAGGGAGACAGGGCAAACACTGAAGCTTTCTTT | CAIEGDRANTEAFF
TRBJ2-6 | TRBD1 | TRBV19 | . | TGTGCCAGTAGTTGGACAGGGGGCTCTGGGGCCAACGTCCTGACTTTC | CASSWTGGSGANVLTF
TRBJ1-1 | . | TRBV5-4 | . | TGTGCCAGCAGCTTCGGGAACACTGAAGCTTTCTTT | CASSFGNTEAFF
TRBJ2-5 | TRBD2 | TRBV4-1 | . | TGCGCCAGCAGCCGGGGACTAGTAGTTTCAGAGACCCAGTACTTC | CASSRGLVVSETQYF
TRBJ2-1 | TRBD2 | TRBV11-3 | . | TGTGCCAGCAGCTCTCAAGCGGGAGGAGCGGATGAGCAGTTCTTC | CASSSQAGGADEQFF
TRBJ2-1 | . | TRBV13 | once | TGTGCCAGCAGCTTCGCACAGTTGTACAATGAGCAGTTCTTC | CASSFAQLYNEQFF
TRBJ2-3 | TRBD2 | TRBV6-5 | . | TGTGCCACTATTTCGATAGCGGGAGTACCAGATACGCAGTATTTT | CATISIAGVPDTQYF
TRBJ2-7 | TRBD2 | TRBV5-1 | . | TGCGCCAGCAGCTTCTCGACTAGCGGTTACTACGAGCAGTACTTC | CASSFSTSGYYEQYF
TRBJ1-2 | . | TRBV9 | . | TGTGCCAGCAGCGCCGGCCGGGACACCAATAACTATGGCTACACCTTC | CASSAGRDTNNYGYTF
TRBJ1-3 | TRBD1 | TRBV30 | . | TGTGCCCTACAGGGGGGAAACACCATATATTTT | CALQGGNTIYF
TRBJ2-1 | TRBD2 | TRBV29-1 | . | TGCAGCGTTGAAGGACTAGCGGGTACCTACAATGAGCAGTTCTTC | CSVEGLAGTYNEQFF
TRBJ1-1 | . | TRBV29-1 | . | TGCAGCGTTGAAGGTGGGGGGGCCGGCACTGAAGCTTTCTTT | CSVEGGGAGTEAFF
TRBJ2-7 | . | TRBV28 | . | TGTGCCAGCAGTTTACCCACCTACGAGCAGTACTTC | CASSLPTYEQYF
TRBJ2-4 | . | TRBV6-1 | . | TGTGCCAGCAGTGAAGCCCAGGGCTATAAGGAAAACATTCAGTACTTC | CASSEAQGYKENIQYF
TRBJ2-2 | TRBD2 | TRBV19 | once | TGTGCCAGCCTAGCGGGCAGCGGGAGGGCCAGCGGGGAGCTGTTTTTT | CASLAGSGRASGELFF
TRBJ2-5 | . | TRBV19 | . | TGTGCCAGTAGAATTTCCCGGGAGAAAGAGACCCAGTACTTC | CASRISREKETQYF
TRBJ1-1 | . | TRBV14 | . | TGTGCCAGCAGCCGATATTACAGGAGAATTTTTGAAGCTTTCTTT | CASSRYYRRIFEAFF
TRBJ2-1 | TRBD2 | TRBV29-1 | . | TGCAGCGTTGTACCGGGACTAGTAGGGGCGGCTGAGCAGTTCTTC | CSVVPGLVGAAEQFF
TRBJ2-2 | TRBD1 | TRBV27 | . | TGTGCCGGCGGGACAGGGGGTACCGGGGAGCTGTTTTTT | CAGGTGGTGELFF
TRBJ1-5 | . | TRBV5-1 | . | TGCGCCAGCAGCTTTAGGGTAGGACAGAAGAGCAATCAGCCCCAGCATTTT | CASSFRVGQKSNQPQHF
TRBJ1-2 | . | TRBV2 | . | TGTGCCAGCAGTGACCCCGCGGGAAATAACTATGGCTACACCTTC | CASSDPAGNNYGYTF
TRBJ2-1 | TRBD2 | TRBV28 | . | TGTGCCAGCAGGGGGAGCGGGAGAACCTACAATGAGCAGTTCTTC | CASRGSGRTYNEQFF
TRBJ2-1 | TRBD2 | TRBV7-9 | . | TGTGCCAGCAGCTTAGGCGGGAGAAACAATGAGCAGTTCTTC | CASSLGGRNNEQFF
TRBJ2-7 | TRBD2 | TRBV4-2 | . | TGTGCCAGCAGCCAACAACTAGCGGGGACCTACGAGCAGTACTTC | CASSQQLAGTYEQYF
TRBJ2-7 | TRBD2 | TRBV12-5 | . | TGTGCTAGTGCGTCGGGAGGATCCTCCTACGAGCAGTACTTC | CASASGGSSYEQYF
TRBJ1-3 | TRBD1 | TRBV9 | once | TGTGCCAGCAGCCTAGGGGGGACAGGGGCTGGAAACACCATATATTTT | CASSLGGTGAGNTIYF